A selection of T cell receptor beta chains follows, all from one sample in a study of molecular identifiers for immune sequencing clone quantification. Via MiXCR, TCRdb re-called the PCR reads, giving one row per CDR3 protein. The sample has some 580,000 distinct CDR3 sequences, roughly 23% seen once. The sample taken for sequencing was naive CD8+ T cells from blood, with Jurkat cell RNA spiked in. These receptors originate from a human donor in good health. Some libraries in this study had Jurkat cell RNA spiked in. Both conserved end residues are part of each CDR3. D genes are given only for firm matches. The listing skips clone size in some rows; elsewhere it reads once, few, many or a size class.

D	J	V	size	DNA	CDR3
-	TRBJ2-2	TRBV14	-	TGTGCCAGCCGCCAAGATAGGCTATTACTAGCTAACACCGGGGAGCTGTTTTTT	CASRQDRLLLANTGELFF
TRBD2	TRBJ2-1	TRBV5-1	-	TGCGCCAGCAGCGTAGCGGGCTACAATGAGCAGTTCTTC	CASSVAGYNEQFF
TRBD2	TRBJ2-1	TRBV19	many	TGTGCCAGTAGTATGGGGGGGAATGAGCAGTTCTTC	CASSMGGNEQFF
-	TRBJ1-6	TRBV20-1	many	TGCAGTGCTAGAGATTTGTCAGGGGAATCCTATAATTCACCCCTCCACTTT	CSARDLSGESYNSPLHF
TRBD2	TRBJ2-5	TRBV4-1	-	TGCGCCAGCAGCCCGCGCGTGGCGGGGGGGGAAGAGGCCCAGTACTTC	CASSPRVAGGEEAQYF
-	TRBJ2-7	TRBV2	few	TGTGCCAGCAGTGAGAGGGGGCCGGGGGTCCAGAACGAGCAGTACTTC	CASSERGPGVQNEQYF
-	TRBJ2-2	TRBV28	few	TGTGCCAGCAGTCCTACCCCCTCCTCCGGGGAGCTGTTTTTT	CASSPTPSSGELFF
-	TRBJ2-5	TRBV20-1	few	TGCAGTGCTAGTGTTTTGGGCCAAGAGACCCAGTACTTC	CSASVLGQETQYF
-	TRBJ2-3	TRBV7-9	many	TGTGCCAGCAGCTCCCAGCAGGCGGATACGCAGTATTTT	CASSSQQADTQYF
-	TRBJ2-5	TRBV4-1	few	TGCGCCAGCAGCCAAGACCCTCTAGGCCAAGAGACCCAGTACTTC	CASSQDPLGQETQYF
TRBD1	TRBJ1-5	TRBV4-1	-	TGCGCCAGCAGCCAAAGACAGGGGAATCAGCCCCAGCATTTT	CASSQRQGNQPQHF
TRBD2	TRBJ2-7	TRBV6-2/TRBV6-3	few	TGTGCCAGCAGGCTGGCTAGCGGGGGATATTACGAGCAGTACTTC	CASRLASGGYYEQYF
-	TRBJ2-5	TRBV13	once	TGTGCCAGCAGCTTAGGCCTGAGCGAAGAGCCCCCGTACTTC	CASSLGLSEEPPYF
-	TRBJ2-7	TRBV11-2	-	TGTGCCAGCAGCTTAGAGGGACTCTACGAGCAGTACTTC	CASSLEGLYEQYF
TRBD1	TRBJ1-5	TRBV7-2	few	TGTGCCAGCAGCTTAGTTAGTACAGGGGGTAATCAGCCCCAGCATTTT	CASSLVSTGGNQPQHF
TRBD2	TRBJ2-7	TRBV19	-	TGTGCCAGTAGTACGACTAGCGGGAGCTCCTACGAGCAGTGCTTC	CASSTTSGSSYEQCF
TRBD2	TRBJ2-5	TRBV7-9	once	TGTGCCAGCAGCCCAAGACTAGCGGGGACCCAGGAGACCCAGTACTTC	CASSPRLAGTQETQYF
-	TRBJ1-4	TRBV2	many	TGTGCCAGCAGGGAGGGGAATAATGAAAAACTGTTTTTT	CASREGNNEKLFF
-	TRBJ1-4	TRBV6-1	many	TGTGCCAGCAGTGAAGAATGGACAGTTAATGAAAAACTGTTTTTT	CASSEEWTVNEKLFF
TRBD1	TRBJ1-2	TRBV6-2/TRBV6-3	few	TGTGCCAGCAGAGGGACAGGCGCTAACTATGGCTACACCTTC	CASRGTGANYGYTF
-	TRBJ1-4	TRBV2	many	TGTGCCGTAAGACACAGGAGTAATGAAAAACTGTTTTTT	CAVRHRSNEKLFF
TRBD1	TRBJ1-2	TRBV19	few	TGTGCCAGTAGTACCGACAGGGATCATCGTGGATACTATGGCTACACCTTC	CASSTDRDHRGYYGYTF
-	TRBJ1-3	TRBV9	-	TGTGCCAGCAGCGTAGATAACGGTGGACCCCGAAACACCATATATTTT	CASSVDNGGPRNTIYF
-	TRBJ1-2	TRBV4-3	few	TGCGCCAGCAGCCAAGACAAGGGCCCTAACTATGGCTACACCTTC	CASSQDKGPNYGYTF
-	TRBJ2-7	TRBV6-5	many	TGTGCCAGCAGTTACGACAGCTCCTACGAGCAGTACTTC	CASSYDSSYEQYF
-	TRBJ1-1	TRBV13	many	TGTGCCAGCAGCTTAATAAGCACTGAAGCTTTCTTT	CASSLISTEAFF
-	TRBJ2-7	TRBV20-1	-	TGCAGTGCTAGAGATCGAGGGAGCCCCCACGAGCAGTACTTC	CSARDRGSPHEQYF
-	TRBJ2-3	TRBV19	-	TGTGCCAGCAAACCGGGACTCTACACAGATACGCAGTATTTT	CASKPGLYTDTQYF
-	TRBJ2-7	TRBV6-1	-	TGTGCCAGCAGTGAAGAGCTGCTAGCCGCCTACGGGCAGTACTTC	CASSEELLAAYGQYF
-	TRBJ1-6	TRBV28	many	TGTGCCAGCAGACTATACAGGGCTTTAAATTCACCCCTCCACTTT	CASRLYRALNSPLHF
-	TRBJ2-5	TRBV9	many	TGTGCCAGCAGCGTAGGAGTCCGGGGGATTGAGACCCAGTACTTC	CASSVGVRGIETQYF
-	TRBJ2-7	TRBV5-1	many	TGCGCCAGCAGCACGTCGGCTGCCTACGAGCAGTACTTC	CASSTSAAYEQYF
-	TRBJ2-1	TRBV5-4	few	TGTGCCAGCACCCTGGGGGCTGGGGGGTCCGATGAGCAGTTCTTC	CASTLGAGGSDEQFF
-	TRBJ1-4	TRBV12-3/TRBV12-4	many	TGTGCCAGCAGCCATACCACAGGGTCCCGTGAAAAACTGTTTTTT	CASSHTTGSREKLFF
-	TRBJ2-7	TRBV28	many	TGTGCCAGCAGCACCAGGGCGGGACCCTCCTACGAGCAGTACTTC	CASSTRAGPSYEQYF
-	TRBJ2-1	TRBV24-1	-	TGTGCCACCAGTGATTCGGACTCGATGAAACACTACAATGAGCAGTTCTTC	CATSDSDSMKHYNEQFF
-	TRBJ2-3	TRBV3-1	few	TGTGCCAGCAATAACAGGGTTCCCCCCACAGATACGCAGTATTTT	CASNNRVPPTDTQYF
-	TRBJ1-5	TRBV19	few	TGTGCCAGTAGTATATGGGGTCATCAGCCCCAGCATTTT	CASSIWGHQPQHF
-	TRBJ2-1	TRBV11-3	-	TGTGCCAGCAGTGTGAGGTGGGGCTCCGAGCAGTTCTTC	CASSVRWGSEQFF
TRBD2	TRBJ2-3	TRBV19	many	TGTGCCAGTAGTATTACTAGCGCGACAGATACGCAGTATTTT	CASSITSATDTQYF
-	TRBJ2-4	TRBV19	many	TGTGCCAGTAGTATAGACGCAGGCTCGGCGGCCAAAAACATTCAGTACTTC	CASSIDAGSAAKNIQYF
-	TRBJ2-2	TRBV13	few	TGTGCCAGCAGCTTATTTTCTTTAGCGGCGGCCGGGGAGCTGTTTTTT	CASSLFSLAAAGELFF
-	TRBJ1-1	TRBV7-9	-	TGTGCCAGCAGCATACCCTCAGAGAACACTGAAGCTTTCTTT	CASSIPSENTEAFF
-	TRBJ2-3	TRBV27	many	TGTGCCAGCAGCTTATTCAGCACAGATACGCAGTATTTT	CASSLFSTDTQYF
-	TRBJ2-7	TRBV7-6	-	TGTGCCAGCAGCCGGAAGGTCCAATCGGACTACTACGAGCAGTACTTC	CASSRKVQSDYYEQYF
-	TRBJ1-4	TRBV4-1	once	TGCGCCAGCAGCCAAGATTTGGTGACGGATGACGAAAAACTGTTTTTT	CASSQDLVTDDEKLFF
-	TRBJ2-5	TRBV5-4	few	TGTGCCAGCAGCTTGGCAAATCGGGTTAAAGGGGAGACCCAGTACTTC	CASSLANRVKGETQYF
TRBD2	TRBJ2-2	TRBV20-1	-	TGCAGTGCTAGAGATCCGGGACTAGCGGGACCAACCCAGGGCGGGGAGCTGTTTTTT	CSARDPGLAGPTQGGELFF
-	TRBJ1-1	TRBV5-3	few	TGTGCCAGCAGCCTAGGGGGGGCGAAGACTGAAGCTTTCTTT	CASSLGGAKTEAFF
-	TRBJ2-1	TRBV20-1	-	TGCAGTGCTAGAGATCTACGAGAGCAGTTCTTC	CSARDLREQFF
-	TRBJ2-3	TRBV7-2	many	TGTGCCAGCAGCCCGGTTCGTGATACGCAGTATTTT	CASSPVRDTQYF
-	TRBJ2-1	TRBV30	-	TGTGCCTGGAGTCAAAATATTGGAGTGAATGAGCAGTTCTTC	CAWSQNIGVNEQFF
-	TRBJ2-6	TRBV7-9	many	TGTGCCAGCAGCTTTATTGAGTCTGGGGCCAACGTCCTGACTTTC	CASSFIESGANVLTF